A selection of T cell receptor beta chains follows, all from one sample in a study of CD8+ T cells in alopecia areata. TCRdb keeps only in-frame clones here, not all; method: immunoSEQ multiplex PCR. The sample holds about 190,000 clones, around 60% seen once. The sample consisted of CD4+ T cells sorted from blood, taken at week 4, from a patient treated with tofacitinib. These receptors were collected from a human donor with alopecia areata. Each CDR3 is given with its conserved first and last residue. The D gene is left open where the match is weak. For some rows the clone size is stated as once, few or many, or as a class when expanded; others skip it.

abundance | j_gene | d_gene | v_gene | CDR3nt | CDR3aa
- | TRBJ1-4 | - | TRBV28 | TGTGCCACCGGTTCCACAGGGTTTAGCGAAAAACTGTTTTTT | CATGSTGFSEKLFF
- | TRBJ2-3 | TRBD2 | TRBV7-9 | TGTGCCAGCCTAGCGGGAGCAGATACGCAGTATTTT | CASLAGADTQYF
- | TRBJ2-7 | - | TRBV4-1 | TGCGCCAGCAGCCAAGCTGCCGGGGGTGGGGAGCAGTACTTC | CASSQAAGGGEQYF
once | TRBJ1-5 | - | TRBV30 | TGTGCCTGGAGTGATGGACGCCGAGTCCAGCATTTT | CAWSDGRRVQHF
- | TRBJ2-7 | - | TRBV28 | TGTGCCAGCAGTTTTCCCTCGGGACGTCAACTCTACGAGCAGTACTTC | CASSFPSGRQLYEQYF
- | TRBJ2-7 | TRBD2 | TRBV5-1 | TGCGCCAGCAGCATACTTAGCGGGAGTATCTACGAGCAGTACTTC | CASSILSGSIYEQYF
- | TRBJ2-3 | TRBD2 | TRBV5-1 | TGCGCCAGCAGCGTTACGGCGGGAGCAGCGACAGATACGCAGTATTTT | CASSVTAGAATDTQYF
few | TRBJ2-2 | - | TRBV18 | TGTGCCAGCTCACCACCACTGGCCACCGGGGAGCTGTTTTTT | CASSPPLATGELFF
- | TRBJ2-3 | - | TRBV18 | TGTGCCAGCTCCTCCCAGCCCGTTAGCTGGGCCGATACGCAGTATTTT | CASSSQPVSWADTQYF
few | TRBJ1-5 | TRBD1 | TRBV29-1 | TGCAGCGTGGTTTTGTCAGGGGGCATGAATCAGCCCCAGCATTTT | CSVVLSGGMNQPQHF
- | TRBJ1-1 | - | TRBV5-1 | TGCGCCAGCAGCTTGGCCTCCTTCGACACGCCGAACACTGAAGCTTTCTTT | CASSLASFDTPNTEAFF
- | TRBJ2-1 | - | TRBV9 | TGTGCCAGCAGCGTAGCTTATGGGGGGCCCAATGAGCAGTTCTTC | CASSVAYGGPNEQFF
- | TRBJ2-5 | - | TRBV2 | TGTGCCAGCAAGTTGGTAGAACAAGAGACCCAGTACTTC | CASKLVEQETQYF
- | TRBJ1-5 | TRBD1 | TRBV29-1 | TGCAGCGTCGGGACAGGGGGCGGGAATCAGCCCCAGCATTTT | CSVGTGGGNQPQHF
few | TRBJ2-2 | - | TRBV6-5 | TGTGCCAGCAGTGAAATCACCGGGGAGCTGTTTTTT | CASSEITGELFF